The sample holds many counts of the clone carrying this TCR beta chain. Because the CDR3 is missing its conserved closing phenylalanine or tryptophan, this is likely a read error. The limits of the CDR3 on the DNA are not certain, so only TCRdb's listed CDR3 is given. TCRbeta library preparation incorporated unique molecular identifiers. TCRdb fed the PCR reads into MiXCR, producing one record per CDR3 protein. The sample records around 450,000 distinct CDR3 sequences, over 9.5% being singletons. The data belong to a study of T-cell reconstitution after alpha-beta-depleted transplantation in children. The germline gives CDR1 MGHRA, CDR2 YSYEKL. The CDR3 spans 13 amino acids, including both terminal residues.

Sequencing was performed on PBMCs, taken before TCRalphabeta/CD19-depleted stem cell transplant. The TCR sequence derives from a child aged 2 to 15 with inherited bone marrow failure, due to receive a stem cell transplant. The rearrangement links TRBV4-1 to TRBJ1-2; the DNA was not used to check the table's D call, TRBD1. This CDR3 reads CASSQGRQGPQEL.